Sequencing of this TCR beta chain was carried out in a study of somatic mutations in cytotoxic T cells in rheumatoid arthritis. This CDR3 has 15 amino acids. The germline CDR1 and CDR2 sequences are SGHVS and FQNEAQ. The junction had 9 bases not matched to a gene; V was cut back by 6 bases and J by 2 bases. The healthy control group was made up of blood donors, who had a median age of about 54 years (range about 20-70) and were 45% to 70% female. The protocol was immunoSEQ multiplex PCR, while the TCRdb copy is restricted to in-frame clones and leaves out a portion. This table has 18,000 or so clones, under 80% appearing once.

The chain has TRBV7-8 and TRBJ2-7; 8 positions match TRBD2. The TCR was taken from a man between 60 and 70 years old in good health. Sequencing was carried out using CD8+ T cells sorted from blood. The CDR3 region has the DNA TGTGCCAGCAGACCTCTAGCGGGCGGTCCCTACGAGCAGTACTTC. This encodes CASRPLAGGPYEQYF.